This T cell receptor beta chain was obtained from a study of cytomegalovirus exposure and HLA in healthy donors. With 60 Vbeta and 13 Jbeta primers, the PCR was carried out. Sequenced by immunoSEQ multiplex PCR; TCRdb stores in-frame clones only, minus some. The sample lists 100,000 or so clones, around 84% occurring once. The CDR3 spans 11 residues. Germline CDR1 is SEHNR and CDR2 is FQNEAQ (reference sequence). Trimming removed 5 bases from V and 5 bases from J, with 6 bases in between. When sampled, the donors appeared nominally healthy, though they likely had unrecorded immune exposures. This clone came up a few times. Different DNA sequences within this sample yield the same CDR3.

Specimen: PBMCs. This TCR was recovered from a man in his late teens or twenties in good health and CMV-seronegative. The V and J genes are TRBV7-9 and TRBJ2-5; the D gene is possibly TRBD1 (6 bases). The CDR3 spells CASSTGETQYF. The CDR3 bases are TGTGCCAGCAGCACAGGGGAGACCCAGTACTTC. Full variable domain (outside the CDR3, taken from reference TRBV7-9 and TRBJ2-5): DTGVSQNPRHKITKRGQNVTFRCDPISEHNRLYWYRQTLGQGPEFLTYFQNEAQLEKSRLLSDRFSAERPKGSFSTLEIQRTEQGDSAMYLCASSTGETQYFGPGTRLLVL.